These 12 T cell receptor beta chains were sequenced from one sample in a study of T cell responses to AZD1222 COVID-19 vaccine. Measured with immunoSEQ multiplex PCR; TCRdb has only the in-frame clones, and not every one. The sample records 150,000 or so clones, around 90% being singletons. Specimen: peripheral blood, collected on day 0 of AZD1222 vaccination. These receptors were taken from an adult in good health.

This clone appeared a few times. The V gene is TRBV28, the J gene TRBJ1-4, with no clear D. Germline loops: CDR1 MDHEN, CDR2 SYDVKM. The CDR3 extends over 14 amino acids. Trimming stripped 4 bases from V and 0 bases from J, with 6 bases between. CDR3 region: CASSSSATNEKLFF. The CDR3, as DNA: TGTGCCAGCAGTTCTAGCGCAACTAATGAAAAACTGTTTTTT.

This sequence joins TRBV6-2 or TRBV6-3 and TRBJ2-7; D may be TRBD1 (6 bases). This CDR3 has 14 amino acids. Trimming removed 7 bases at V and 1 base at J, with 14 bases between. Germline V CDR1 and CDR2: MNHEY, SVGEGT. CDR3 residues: CASTPRGYSYEQYF. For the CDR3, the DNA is TGTGCCAGCACCCCTAGGGGGTATTCCTACGAGCAGTACTTC.

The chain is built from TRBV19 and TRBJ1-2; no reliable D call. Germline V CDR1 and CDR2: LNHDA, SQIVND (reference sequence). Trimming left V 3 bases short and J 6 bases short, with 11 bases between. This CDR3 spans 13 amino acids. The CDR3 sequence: CASSIGQINGYTF. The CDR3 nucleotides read TGTGCCAGTAGTATCGGCCAAATAAATGGCTACACCTTC.

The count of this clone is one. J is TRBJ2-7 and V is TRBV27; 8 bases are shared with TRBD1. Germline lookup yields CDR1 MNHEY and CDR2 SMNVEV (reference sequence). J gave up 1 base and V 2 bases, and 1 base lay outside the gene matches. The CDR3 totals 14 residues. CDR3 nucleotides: TGTGCCAGCAGTTTACGACAGGGGTCCTACGAGCAGTACTTC. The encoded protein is CASSLRQGSYEQYF.

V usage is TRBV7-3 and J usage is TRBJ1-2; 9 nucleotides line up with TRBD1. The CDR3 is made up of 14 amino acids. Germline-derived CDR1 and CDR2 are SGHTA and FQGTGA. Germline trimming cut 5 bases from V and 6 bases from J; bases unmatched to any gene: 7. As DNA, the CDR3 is TGTGCCAGCAGCCCGGGACAGGGTTACCATGGCTACACCTTC. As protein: CASSPGQGYHGYTF.

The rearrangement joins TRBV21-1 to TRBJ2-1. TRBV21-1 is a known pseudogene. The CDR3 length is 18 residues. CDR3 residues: CASSKGGQLRRDGRGQFF. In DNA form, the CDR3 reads TGTGCCAGCAGCAAAGGGGGCCAACTTCGACGGGACGGCCGGGGGCAGTTCTTC.

The CDR3: CASSLDSGRANEQFF. CDR3 in DNA: TGTGCCAGCAGCTTAGATAGCGGGAGGGCCAATGAGCAGTTCTTC. This chain joins TRBV11-2 and TRBJ2-1; TRBD2 aligns across 11 bases. Looked up from germline, CDR1 is SGHAT and CDR2 is FQNNGV. The CDR3 contains 15 residues. Unmatched junction bases numbered 1, after V lost 0 bases and J lost 6 bases.

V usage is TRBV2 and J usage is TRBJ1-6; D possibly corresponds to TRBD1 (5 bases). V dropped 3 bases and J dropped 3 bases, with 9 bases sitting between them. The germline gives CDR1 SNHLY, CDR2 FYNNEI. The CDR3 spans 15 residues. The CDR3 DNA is TGTGCCAGCAGTGAGAACAGGAACTATAATTCACCCCTCCACTTT. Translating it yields CASSENRNYNSPLHF.

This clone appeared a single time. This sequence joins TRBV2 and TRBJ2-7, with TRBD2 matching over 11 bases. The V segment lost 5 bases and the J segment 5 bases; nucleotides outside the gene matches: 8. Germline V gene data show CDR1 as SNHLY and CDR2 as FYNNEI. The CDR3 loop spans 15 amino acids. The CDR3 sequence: CASSPTGTSGHEQYF. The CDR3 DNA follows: TGTGCCAGCAGTCCGACCGGGACTAGCGGCCACGAGCAGTACTTC.

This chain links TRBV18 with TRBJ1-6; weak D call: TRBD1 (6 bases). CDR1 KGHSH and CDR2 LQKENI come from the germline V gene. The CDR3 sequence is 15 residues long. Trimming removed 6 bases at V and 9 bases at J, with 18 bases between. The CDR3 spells CASSDRQGPTSPLHF. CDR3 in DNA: TGTGCCAGCTCGGACCGGCAGGGGCCTACTTCACCCCTCCACTTT.

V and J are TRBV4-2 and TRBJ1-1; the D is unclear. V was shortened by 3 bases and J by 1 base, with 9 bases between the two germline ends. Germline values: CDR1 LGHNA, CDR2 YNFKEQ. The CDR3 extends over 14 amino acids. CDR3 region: CASSHLDGNTEAFF. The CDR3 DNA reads TGTGCCAGCAGCCACCTAGACGGGAACACTGAAGCTTTCTTT.

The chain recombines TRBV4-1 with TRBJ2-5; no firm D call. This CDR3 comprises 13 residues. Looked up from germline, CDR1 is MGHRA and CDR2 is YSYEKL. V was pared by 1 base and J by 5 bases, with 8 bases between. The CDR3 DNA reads TGCGCCAGCAGCCAAGGACTTCGGGAGACCCAGTACTTC. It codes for CASSQGLRETQYF.